One sample yielded the 14 T cell receptor beta chains listed below, sequenced in a study of blood T cell repertoires in COVID-19. TCRdb keeps only in-frame clones here, not all; method: immunoSEQ multiplex PCR. The sample records about 100,000 clones, 70% to 90% being singletons. Sequenced input: peripheral blood. The receptors shown here come from a human donor in a cohort sampled during active COVID-19.

The chain is built from TRBV4-1 and TRBJ1-3; D gene unclear. The length of the CDR3 is 13 residues. Per germline, CDR1 MGHRA and CDR2 YSYEKL. The V gene lost 0 bases and the J gene lost 6 bases, with 6 bases spanning the gap. As DNA, the CDR3 is TGCGCCAGCAGCCAAGATGTAGCAAACACCATATATTTT. It yields the protein CASSQDVANTIYF.

This clone was detected a few times. Here the CDR3 reads CASSPLPVGTEAFF. CDR3 sequence (DNA): TGTGCCAGCAGTCCCCTCCCGGTCGGCACTGAAGCTTTCTTT. The rearrangement links TRBV7-2 to TRBJ1-1; D uncertain. Deletions cut 6 bases from V and 4 bases from J, with 15 bases between. The CDR3 has 14 residues. CDR1 and CDR2 (germline): SGHTA, FQGNSA.

The CDR3 sequence is CASSQDPGFSYEQYF. CDR3 sequence (DNA): TGTGCCAGCAGCCAAGATCCCGGTTTCTCCTACGAGCAGTACTTC. The gene calls are TRBV14 and TRBJ2-7; D is unclear. The CDR3 runs to 15 residues. V lost 0 bases, J lost 0 bases, and 9 bases lay in between. Looked up from germline, CDR1 is SGHDN and CDR2 is FVKESK.

The V call is TRBV19, the J call TRBJ2-7; 8 bases line up with TRBD2. The germline V gene has CDR1 LNHDA and CDR2 SQIVND (reference sequence). After removal of 3 bases from V and 3 bases from J, the junction contained 1 base not matched to a gene. CDR3 length: 13 amino acids. The CDR3 nucleotides read TGTGCCAGTAGTATGGCGGGGGGCTACGAGCAGTACTTC. This gives the protein CASSMAGGYEQYF.

The chain combines TRBV27 with TRBJ2-7; 7 positions agree with TRBD1. The CDR3 length is 13 residues. With V trimmed by 8 bases and J by 2 bases, 6 bases remained unmatched. CDR1 is MNHEY, CDR2 SMNVEV, per germline (reference sequence). DNA for the CDR3: TGTGCCAGCGCCGGGGACAGAACCTACGAGCAGTACTTC. Residues: CASAGDRTYEQYF.

This clone occurred a few times. V is TRBV6-5 and J is TRBJ2-3, with D possibly matching TRBD2 (5 bases). The V gene's germline CDR1 is MNHEY and CDR2 SVGAGI. The CDR3 sequence is 14 residues long. The V end lost 0 bases, the J end lost 1 base, and 5 bases lay between the germline ends. CDR3 region: CASSYSGGTDTQYF. The CDR3 DNA is TGTGCCAGCAGTTACTCCGGGGGCACAGATACGCAGTATTTT.

This chain connects TRBV7-2 to TRBJ2-1; 9 positions match TRBD2. From germline, CDR1 is SGHTA and CDR2 FQGNSA. V shed 5 bases and J 9 bases; nucleotides not matched to a gene: 8. The CDR3 is made up of 14 amino acids. CDR3 DNA: TGTGCCAGCAGCCCGGGACTAGCTGCTAGTGAGCAGTTCTTC. As protein: CASSPGLAASEQFF.

The chain has TRBV5-4 and TRBJ2-1; 10 bases align to TRBD2. CDR1 and CDR2 (germline): SGHNT, YYREEE (reference sequence). The J segment lost 3 bases and the V segment lost 0 bases, leaving 3 bases of the junction unmatched. The CDR3 runs 16 residues. The CDR3 nucleotides are TGTGCCAGCAGCTTGGCTAGCGGGGGCCACTACAATGAGCAGTTCTTC. Amino acid sequence: CASSLASGGHYNEQFF.

The chain combines TRBV27 with TRBJ2-5, with a possible D match to TRBD2 (6 bases). V gave up 3 bases and J gave up 1 base, with 12 bases separating them. Per germline, CDR1 MNHEY and CDR2 SMNVEV (reference sequence). The CDR3 is 15 amino acids. CDR3 sequence (DNA): TGTGCCAGCAGTTTTGGAGGGGCCCTCCAAGAGACCCAGTACTTC. This codes for CASSFGGALQETQYF.

The chain links TRBV6-6 to TRBJ1-6; unclear D gene. CDR1 and CDR2 from the germline V gene are MNHNY and SVGAGI (reference sequence). Deletions cut 2 bases from V and 7 bases from J, with 9 bases between. CDR3 length: 14 residues. The CDR3 coding sequence is TGTGCCAGCAGTTACGCAGAGGCGAATTCACCCCTCCACTTT. Amino acid sequence: CASSYAEANSPLHF.

V is TRBV11-3 and J is TRBJ2-7; D might be TRBD2 (6 bases). The CDR3 contains 15 residues. The V and J ends lost 5 bases and 2 bases respectively, with 16 bases between them. CDR1 SGHNT and CDR2 YENEEA come from the germline V gene. CDR3 bases: TGTGCCAGCAGCACCTCCGGGACTGGCACCTACGAGCAGTACTTC. Encoded protein: CASSTSGTGTYEQYF.

The rearrangement joins TRBV14 to TRBJ1-2; a possible D gene is TRBD1 (5 bases). The CDR3 totals 15 residues. Germline CDR1 and CDR2: SGHDN and FVKESK. Trimming removed 4 bases from V and 2 bases from J, with 14 bases in between. The CDR3 loop is CASSPQTVVNYGYTF. The CDR3 DNA is TGTGCCAGCAGCCCCCAGACAGTAGTCAACTATGGCTACACCTTC. The variable domain in full, with the rest retrieved from reference TRBV14 and TRBJ1-2, is EAGVTQFPSHSVIEKGQTVTLRCDPISGHDNLYWYRRVMGKEIKFLLHFVKESKQDESGMPNNRFLAERTGGTYSTLKVQPAELEDSGVYFCASSPQTVVNYGYTFGSGTRLTVV.

V usage is TRBV10-2 and J usage is TRBJ1-2; the D is unclear. The CDR3 spans 14 residues. Trimming pared 0 bases from V and 8 bases from J, leaving 13 bases between. Germline V lookup: CDR1 WSHSY, CDR2 SAAADI. The CDR3 bases are TGCGCCAGCAGTGAGTCTTCGGGGAGACGAGGCTACACCTTC. Protein sequence: CASSESSGRRGYTF.

The chain joins TRBV5-6 to TRBJ1-4; D gene uncertain. This CDR3 contains 16 residues. V was clipped by 1 base and J by 0 bases, with 10 bases between them. Germline V gene data show CDR1 as SGHDT and CDR2 as YYEEEE. Here the CDR3 DNA reads TGTGCCAGCAGCTTGTACGTCGCAGCAACTAATGAAAAACTGTTTTTT. Protein product: CASSLYVAATNEKLFF.